The rows below give T cell receptor beta chains drawn from one sample of a study of cytomegalovirus exposure and HLA in healthy donors. Generated by immunoSEQ multiplex PCR, the TCRdb table keeps only in-frame clones and is missing some. The profile shows about 120,000 clones, 74% of them singletons. Sequencing was carried out using PBMCs. All receptors come from a woman aged 40 to 50 in good health and CMV-seropositive. The CDR3 runs from the conserved cysteine through the conserved F or W. D genes are given only for firm matches. Not every row has a clone size; where given, it reads once, few, many or a size class.

j_call	d_call	clone_size	v_call	cdr3_aa	cdr3_nt
TRBJ2-1	NA	NA	TRBV6-4	CASSSTDNEQFF	TGTGCCAGCAGTTCTACAGACAATGAGCAGTTCTTC
TRBJ2-3	NA	once	TRBV15	CATSRDPRGVVTDTQYF	TGTGCCACCAGCAGAGACCCCAGGGGCGTTGTCACAGATACGCAGTATTTT
TRBJ2-5	NA	NA	TRBV11-3	CASSLNLGGTQYF	TGTGCCAGCAGCTTGAACTTAGGGGGGACCCAGTACTTC
TRBJ2-7	TRBD1	NA	TRBV11-1	CASSPRGAGTGGYPYEQYF	TGTGCCAGCAGCCCCCGAGGCGCGGGGACAGGGGGTTACCCCTACGAGCAGTACTTC
TRBJ1-5	TRBD1	NA	TRBV6-6	CASGQGQPQHF	TGTGCCAGCGGACAGGGTCAGCCCCAGCATTTT
TRBJ2-3	TRBD1	NA	TRBV30	CAWSVGTGVTDTQYF	TGTGCCTGGAGTGTCGGGACAGGGGTGACAGATACGCAGTATTTT
TRBJ1-1	TRBD1	NA	TRBV9	CASSAKQGTEAFF	TGTGCCAGCAGCGCCAAACAGGGGACTGAAGCTTTCTTT
TRBJ1-2	TRBD1	NA	TRBV5-6	CASSRTGINYGYTF	TGTGCCAGCAGCAGGACAGGGATCAACTATGGCTACACCTTC
TRBJ2-1	TRBD2	once	TRBV9	CASKTASGGGEQFF	TGTGCCAGCAAAACGGCCAGCGGGGGAGGTGAGCAGTTCTTC
TRBJ2-3	TRBD2	NA	TRBV18	CASSPGIAGDDTQYF	TGTGCCAGCTCCCCCGGCATAGCGGGAGATGATACGCAGTATTTT
TRBJ1-1	NA	NA	TRBV18	CASSPNAGSGGNTEAFF	TGTGCCAGCTCACCAAACGCCGGTTCGGGGGGGAACACTGAAGCTTTCTTT
TRBJ2-7	TRBD1	few	TRBV9	CASSVAGTGDYEQYF	TGTGCCAGCAGCGTAGCCGGGACAGGGGACTACGAGCAGTACTTC
TRBJ2-1	TRBD1	few	TRBV28	CASSWDRGVYNEQFF	TGTGCCAGCAGTTGGGACAGGGGAGTCTACAATGAGCAGTTCTTC
TRBJ2-1	NA	NA	TRBV5-1	CASSLDPGTYNEQFF	TGCGCCAGCAGCTTGGATCCGGGGACCTACAATGAGCAGTTCTTC
TRBJ2-5	TRBD2	NA	TRBV5-6	CASQRMAGGSSGETQYF	TGTGCCAGCCAGCGGATGGCGGGGGGTTCCTCAGGCGAGACCCAGTACTTC
TRBJ1-2	NA	NA	TRBV29-1	CSVERQPWGYTF	TGCAGCGTTGAAAGACAGCCCTGGGGCTACACCTTC